Presented here are 18 T cell receptor beta chains from one specimen sequenced in a study of patients and donors after allogeneic stem cell transplantation. TCRdb re-called the RT-PCR reads with MiXCR, one entry per CDR3 protein. The profile shows 390,000 or so distinct CDR3 sequences, around 16% of them singletons. Specimen: blood, either unsorted or a sorted T cell fraction (not recorded which). These receptors all come from a human donor who was either an allogeneic HSCT recipient or a stem cell or donor lymphocyte infusion donor (not recorded which). It is not recorded whose cells these are; they may come from a transplant donor.

This clonotype was seen more than once but under ten times. V usage is TRBV9 and J usage is TRBJ1-6, with D unresolved. Germline lookup yields CDR1 SGDLS and CDR2 YYNGEE. V was clipped by 4 bases and J by 0 bases, with 5 bases between them. The CDR3 has 14 amino acids. CDR3: CASSQSSYNSPLHF. CDR3 sequence (DNA): TGTGCCAGCAGCCAGAGCTCCTATAATTCACCCCTCCACTTT.

This sequence joins TRBV4-2 and TRBJ2-1; a possible D gene is TRBD2 (5 bases). The length of the CDR3 is 15 residues. V lost 0 bases, J lost 9 bases, and 15 bases lay in between. Germline V gives CDR1 LGHNA, CDR2 YNFKEQ. The chain's CDR3 is CASSQEEASGAEQFF. The CDR3 nucleotides read TGTGCCAGCAGCCAAGAGGAGGCCAGTGGTGCTGAGCAGTTCTTC.

There are a few counts of this clonotype. J is TRBJ2-7 and V is TRBV4-2; 9 bases map to TRBD2. Unmatched junction bases numbered 3, after V lost 0 bases and J lost 3 bases. The CDR3 is 15 residues long. The V gene's germline CDR1 is LGHNA and CDR2 YNFKEQ. In DNA, the CDR3 is TGTGCCAGCAGCCAAGATTTGCGGGGGGGCTACGAGCAGTACTTC. Translating gives CASSQDLRGGYEQYF.

Details on this clonotype: A junction end diverges from the germline sequence, so it may reflect a read error. The CDR3 DNA reads TGTGCCAGCGGTTACTATGGCAGGGGGAACACTGAAGCTTTCTTT. Translated, it gives CASGYYGRGNTEAFF. The chain is built from TRBV6-2 or TRBV6-3 and TRBJ1-1, with D maybe TRBD1 (6 bases). The length of the CDR3 is 15 residues. In germline, CDR1 is MNHEY, CDR2 SVGEGT.

This clonotype was seen a handful of times. V is TRBV29-1 and J is TRBJ2-7; no clear D gene. The V gene lost 2 bases and the J gene lost 1 base, with 3 bases spanning the gap. The CDR3 has 11 residues. CDR1 is SQVTM and CDR2 is ANQGSEA in the germline V gene. The CDR3 DNA is TGCAGCGTTGAAAATTCCTACGAGCAGTACTTC. This sequence encodes CSVENSYEQYF.

This clonotype was seen repeatedly, ten times or more. The chain carries TRBV7-3 and TRBJ2-7; possibly TRBD1 or TRBD2 for D (5 bases each). CDR1 is SGHTA and CDR2 is FQGTGA in the germline V gene. Trimming took off 5 bases at V and 1 base at J, with 12 bases between the two ends. This CDR3 has 14 residues. The CDR3 nucleotides are TGTGCCAGCAGCCCAGGGACGGTTTCCTACGAGCAGTACTTC. Translated, it gives CASSPGTVSYEQYF.

The chain employs TRBV7-2 and TRBJ2-7; D ambiguous. V shed 0 bases and J shed 7 bases, with 10 bases lying between them. The CDR3 is made up of 13 amino acids. Germline-derived CDR1 and CDR2 are SGHTA and FQGNSA. CDR3 sequence: CASSLARLREQYF. For the CDR3, the DNA is TGTGCCAGCAGCTTAGCGCGTTTGAGGGAGCAGTACTTC.

The chain has TRBV20-1 and TRBJ2-5; possibly TRBD2 for D (7 bases). Germline loops: CDR1 DFQATT, CDR2 SNEGSKA (reference sequence). The V end was cut by 6 bases, the J end by 0 bases, with 17 bases between. The CDR3 spans 15 residues. The CDR3 loop reads CSAKGRGGNQETQYF. Written as DNA, the CDR3 is TGCAGTGCCAAGGGGAGGGGGGGAAACCAAGAGACCCAGTACTTC.

J is TRBJ1-1 and V is TRBV30; no clear D gene. Per germline, CDR1 GTSNPN and CDR2 SVGIG (reference sequence). The CDR3 contains 13 residues. The V and J ends lost 8 bases and 4 bases respectively, with 17 bases between them. The CDR3 loop reads CARSGVKGTEAFF. The CDR3, as DNA: TGTGCCAGGTCCGGAGTAAAGGGCACTGAAGCTTTCTTT.

CDR3 protein: CSGNQGNTEAFF. As DNA, the CDR3 is TGCAGCGGCAATCAGGGGAACACTGAAGCTTTCTTT. The gene calls are TRBV29-1 and TRBJ1-1, with D possibly being TRBD1 (5 bases). Germline loops: CDR1 SQVTM, CDR2 ANQGSEA. The CDR3 spans 12 residues. Trimming pared 7 bases from V and 1 base from J, leaving 10 bases between.

The chain couples TRBV24-1 to TRBJ2-7, with 7 nucleotides matching TRBD1. The J segment lost 10 bases and the V segment lost 6 bases, leaving 8 bases of the junction unmatched. The CDR3 is 12 residues long. Germline V lookup: CDR1 KGHDR, CDR2 SFDVKD. This chain's CDR3 is CATSMNRGAQYF. The CDR3 nucleotides are TGTGCCACCAGTATGAACAGGGGAGCTCAGTACTTC.

This clonotype has more than one count but fewer than ten. The chain has TRBV12-5 and TRBJ1-1; the D gene is possibly TRBD1 (6 bases). Germline V gene lookup returns CDR1 LGHNT and CDR2 FRNRAP. The CDR3 runs to 14 residues. V lost 2 bases to trimming and J lost 0 bases, with 7 bases between them. The CDR3 loop reads CASGLWGLNTEAFF. The CDR3 DNA follows: TGTGCTAGTGGTTTGTGGGGGCTGAACACTGAAGCTTTCTTT.

This clonotype was recorded many times. The CDR3 DNA sequence: TGCGCCAGCAGCTTCGACAGCCCCAATGAGCAGTTCTTC. Its protein is CASSFDSPNEQFF. This chain uses TRBV5-1 with TRBJ2-1; D perhaps matches TRBD1 (5 bases). The length of the CDR3 is 13 residues. The germline gives CDR1 SGHRS, CDR2 YFSETQ. V lost 2 bases and J lost 6, with 9 bases in between.

This chain joins TRBV2 and TRBJ2-5; D is uncertain. Trimming removed 6 bases from V and 2 bases from J, with 13 bases in between. Germline V gene lookup returns CDR1 SNHLY and CDR2 FYNNEI. The CDR3 is made up of 14 amino acids. Here the CDR3 reads CASRYTVGQETQYF. The CDR3 coding sequence is TGTGCCAGCAGATACACAGTAGGGCAAGAGACCCAGTACTTC.

This clonotype was seen ten or more times. V gene TRBV29-1 combines with J gene TRBJ2-1; D gene uncertain. The CDR3 is 14 residues long. V was shortened by 2 bases and J by 3 bases, with 11 bases between the two germline ends. From germline, CDR1 is SQVTM and CDR2 ANQGSEA. The CDR3 bases are TGCAGCGTTGAACTCCGAACCTTCTACAATGAGCAGTTCTTC. This translates into CSVELRTFYNEQFF.

This chain joins TRBV12-3 or TRBV12-4 and TRBJ1-1, with D possibly being TRBD1 (6 bases). The CDR3 has 13 amino acids. Trimming stripped 6 bases from V and 9 bases from J, with 17 bases between. The DNA of the CDR3 is TGTGCCAGCAGCACCCTCCGACAGGCCAAAGCTTTCTTT. Translated, it gives CASSTLRQAKAFF.

This chain links TRBV30 with TRBJ2-7, with TRBD1 identical over 9 bases. The CDR3 is made up of 13 amino acids. Unmatched junction bases numbered 11, after V lost 8 bases and J lost 6 bases. Germline V gives CDR1 GTSNPN, CDR2 SVGIG (reference sequence). The CDR3 bases are TGTGCCGAGGGTGGGGACAGGGTCTCCGAGCAGTACTTC. Translated, it gives CAEGGDRVSEQYF.

The chain has TRBV9 and TRBJ2-2; D not certain. The CDR3 is 15 residues long. V was cut by 4 bases and J by 7 bases, with 17 bases left in between. Per the germline V gene, CDR1 is SGDLS and CDR2 is YYNGEE. The DNA of the CDR3 is TGTGCCAGCAGCCCAGGAAGGCCCGTCTTCGGGGAGCTGTTTTTT. Translation: CASSPGRPVFGELFF.